One and the same sample provided the 6 T cell receptor beta chains below, sequenced in a study of blood T cell repertoires in COVID-19. Sequencing used immunoSEQ multiplex PCR; TCRdb keeps in-frame clones, though not all of them. Of fewer than 250,000 clones in the sample, 92% were seen once. Specimen: peripheral blood. These receptors all stem from a man aged 25 to 45 with COVID-19, enrolled during active disease.

This clone appeared a few times. The chain links TRBV13 to TRBJ1-1; 7 bases match TRBD1. From germline, CDR1 is PRHDT and CDR2 FYEKMQ (reference sequence). V lost 4 bases, J lost 5 bases, and 10 bases stayed unmatched. This CDR3 is 15 amino acids long. This CDR3 is CASSSNTGVETEAFF. CDR3 sequence (DNA): TGTGCCAGCAGCTCCAACACAGGGGTAGAGACTGAAGCTTTCTTT.

The rearrangement uses TRBV9 and TRBJ2-3, with no clear D. The CDR3 is made up of 15 amino acids. Per germline, CDR1 SGDLS and CDR2 YYNGEE. V lost 0 bases, J lost 4 bases, and 12 bases lay in between. CDR3 coding DNA: TGTGCCAGCAGCGTAGCTGCAGGTCCCGCAGATACGCAGTATTTT. It yields the protein CASSVAAGPADTQYF.

The chain couples TRBV11-2 to TRBJ1-2, with D possibly TRBD1 on 5 matching bases. The ends were cut back, 5 bases at V and 0 bases at J, with 13 bases in the middle. Germline V CDR1 and CDR2: SGHAT, FQNNGV. This CDR3 has 15 amino acids. The CDR3 region has the DNA TGTGCCAGCAGCCCTTTTGGGGGGGCTAACTATGGCTACACCTTC. This translates into CASSPFGGANYGYTF.

The V call is TRBV10-3, the J call TRBJ2-7, with 9 positions matching TRBD2. Per germline, CDR1 ENHRY and CDR2 SYGVKD. With V trimmed by 6 bases and J by 3 bases, 9 bases remained unmatched. CDR3 length: 15 amino acids. The CDR3 region is CAISQIAGVHYEQYF. CDR3 nucleotides: TGTGCCATCAGCCAAATAGCGGGGGTCCACTACGAGCAGTACTTC.

The chain employs TRBV6-2 or TRBV6-3 and TRBJ2-5, with D maybe TRBD2 (6 bases). This CDR3 has 15 residues. V shed 2 bases and J shed 4 bases, with 14 bases lying between them. Germline-derived CDR1 and CDR2 are MNHEY and SVGEGT. The CDR3 DNA follows: TGTGCCAGCAGTTACGGGGACTCCGCCCCAGAGACCCAGTACTTC. Protein product: CASSYGDSAPETQYF.

This clone occurred once. CDR3 sequence reads: CASSTPLWTGVDQPQHF. The CDR3 region has the DNA TGTGCCAGTAGTACACCACTCTGGACAGGGGTCGATCAGCCCCAGCATTTT. The chain links TRBV19 to TRBJ1-5, with 9 positions matching TRBD1. The CDR3 sequence is 17 residues long. Germline lookup yields CDR1 LNHDA and CDR2 SQIVND (reference sequence). V lost 4 bases to trimming and J lost 5 bases; unmatched junction nucleotides: 12. The full variable domain, completed using reference TRBV19 and TRBJ1-5, is DGGITQSPKYLFRKEGQNVTLSCEQNLNHDAMYWYRQDPGQGLRLIYYSQIVNDFQKGDIAEGYSVSREKKESFPLTVTSAQKNPTAFYLCASSTPLWTGVDQPQHFGDGTRLSIL.